These 24 T cell receptor beta chains share one sample of origin, sequenced in a study of T cell repertoires in cytomegalovirus infection (dated by TCRdb to the late 2010s). Sequenced on an Illumina HiSeq 1500. The public reads were run again by TCRdb, first through fastp at Q25 and then through MiXCR, and only productive beta chains were kept. Rows are unified per CDR3 protein, each entry keeping the most common DNA and genes. This sample lists around 770,000 distinct CDR3 sequences; around 29% were detected once. The leading ten clones occupy about an eighth of the sample. Their antigen targets remain unknown. This specimen's treatment or condition label, interpreted: in vitro stimulation with specific CMV peptide epitopes to enrich CMV-specific T cells. This material consisted of cultured CD8+ T cells from PBMCs, taken from culture after CMV antigen stimulation. Receptors originate from a human donor in good health (CMV status not recorded). Some clones in this sample may be carry-over from other donors' samples.

The J gene is TRBJ2-1, the V gene TRBV19; TRBD2 agrees at 7 bases. V shed 3 bases, J shed 6 bases, and the junction held 5 bases outside the gene matches. This CDR3 contains 14 residues. The germline V gene encodes CDR1 LNHDA and CDR2 SQIVND (reference sequence). CDR3 region: CASSISSGFNEQFF. In DNA, the CDR3 is TGTGCCAGTAGTATTAGTAGCGGGTTCAATGAGCAGTTCTTC.

This clonotype has only a few counts. One end of the junction varies from germline; a read error may be responsible. The chain employs TRBV7-6 and TRBJ2-1; 10 bases match TRBD1. The CDR3 contains 16 residues. Germline CDR1 is SGHVS and CDR2 is FNYEAQ. CDR3 in amino acids: CASSLGRDRGNNEQFF. CDR3 in DNA: TGTGCTAGCAGCTTAGGCCGGGACAGGGGCAACAATGAGCAGTTCTTC. The full variable domain, rest sourced from reference TRBV7-6 and TRBJ2-1, is GAGVSQSPRYKVTKRGQDVALRCDPISGHVSLYWYRQALGQGPEFLTYFNYEAQQDKSGLPNDRFSAERPEGSISTLTIQRTEQRDSAMYRCASSLGRDRGNNEQFFGPGTRLTVL.

This chain connects TRBV9 to TRBJ2-7; D is unresolved. The CDR3 contains 13 residues. V was shortened by 2 bases and J by 5 bases, with 11 bases between the two germline ends. Germline CDR1 is SGDLS and CDR2 is YYNGEE. CDR3 amino acids: CASSVGLRDEQYV. The CDR3 DNA follows: TGTGCCAGCAGCGTTGGTCTTAGGGACGAGCAGTACGTC.

This chain joins TRBV4-1 and TRBJ2-7; D gene ambiguous. V lost 0 bases to trimming and J lost 2 bases, with 11 bases between them. The CDR3 consists of 15 residues. The germline CDR1 and CDR2 sequences are MGHRA and YSYEKL. CDR3 sequence: CASSQDDFPTYEQYF. The CDR3 region has the DNA TGCGCCAGCAGCCAAGATGACTTTCCTACCTACGAGCAGTACTTC.

V and J are TRBV4-1 and TRBJ2-7; D unresolved. V was trimmed by 1 base and J by 4 bases, leaving 14 bases between them. The length of the CDR3 is 15 residues. Germline CDR1 is MGHRA and CDR2 is YSYEKL. In nucleotides, the CDR3 is TGCGCCAGCAGCCAAGGGGCGTCGACTGGTTACGAGCAGTACTTC. Translated: CASSQGASTGYEQYF.

This clonotype was counted a few times. V gene TRBV6-5 combines with J gene TRBJ2-7; D may be TRBD2 (6 bases). The germline CDR1 and CDR2 sequences are MNHEY and SVGAGI. V was cut by 0 bases and J by 6 bases, with 9 bases left in between. This CDR3 comprises 13 residues. The CDR3 region has the DNA TGTGCCAGCAGTTACTCGCAGGGAGGCGAGCAGTACGTC. It yields the protein CASSYSQGGEQYV.

The chain uses TRBV11-2 and TRBJ2-3; 8 nucleotides match TRBD2. V was pared by 2 bases and J by 3 bases, with 16 bases of the junction left unmatched. CDR1 is SGHAT, CDR2 FQNNGV, per germline. The CDR3 is 19 residues long. The DNA of the CDR3 is TGTGCCAGCAGCTTACCGATCCAACTGGGCGGGGGGAGAACAGATACGCAGTATTTT. Protein: CASSLPIQLGGGRTDTQYF.

This clonotype was counted between two and nine times. V gene TRBV20-1 combines with J gene TRBJ1-6; D remains unclear. V lost 8 bases and J 1 base, leaving 12 bases between the germline ends. The germline gives CDR1 DFQATT, CDR2 SNEGSKA (reference sequence). The CDR3 has 14 amino acids. The CDR3 DNA reads as TGCAGTCCGAAGCCGGTGTCCTATAATTCACCCCTCCACTTT. Its protein is CSPKPVSYNSPLHF.

The rearrangement links TRBV20-1 to TRBJ2-2; no firm D call. V was shortened by 5 bases and J by 6 bases, with 4 bases between the two germline ends. The CDR3 contains 10 residues. Germline lookup yields CDR1 DFQATT and CDR2 SNEGSKA (reference sequence). The CDR3 reads CSARSGELFF. In DNA, the CDR3 is TGCAGTGCTCGGTCCGGGGAGCTGTTTTTT.

This clonotype was detected a few times. This chain connects TRBV27 to TRBJ2-1, with D maybe TRBD2 (5 bases). CDR3 size: 16 residues. Between the trimmed V and J ends, which lost 5 bases and 10 bases, there was a span of 24 bases. CDR1 and CDR2 from the germline V gene are MNHEY and SMNVEV (reference sequence). The CDR3 loop reads CASSTRGIYLNLEQFF. Here the CDR3 DNA reads TGTGCCAGCAGTACCCGGGGAATTTACCTGAACCTAGAGCAGTTCTTC.

J is TRBJ2-7 and V is TRBV7-2, with a weak D call TRBD2 (5 bases). Trimming shortened V by 3 bases and J by 4 bases, and 7 bases separated the two germline ends. The V gene's germline CDR1 is SGHTA and CDR2 FQGNSA. CDR3 length: 12 amino acids. The CDR3 region is CASSFPGYEQYV. In DNA, the CDR3 is TGTGCCAGCAGCTTTCCGGGGTACGAGCAGTACGTC.

This clonotype was found a few times. The chain has TRBV7-6 and TRBJ2-7; no clear D. CDR1 and CDR2 (germline): SGHVS, FNYEAQ. Trimming pared 1 base from V and 1 base from J, leaving 17 bases between. This CDR3 is built from 17 residues. DNA of the CDR3: TGTGCCAGCAGCTTAGGAGAAGGGCCTTGGGGATCCTACGAGCAGTACGTC. This encodes CASSLGEGPWGSYEQYV.

This clonotype has a handful of counts. Written as DNA, the CDR3 is TGTGCCAGCAGCTCCGGGCAAAGGGGGAACACCATATATTTT. Translated, it gives CASSSGQRGNTIYF. The genes are TRBV7-2 and TRBJ1-3; weak D call: TRBD1 (6 bases). The ends were cut back, 4 bases at V and 7 bases at J, with 14 bases in the middle. Per germline, CDR1 SGHTA and CDR2 FQGNSA. The CDR3 is 14 amino acids. The full variable domain, in which reference TRBV7-2 and TRBJ1-3 provide the parts outside the CDR3, is GAGVSQSPSNKVTEKGKDVELRCDPISGHTALYWYRQSLGQGLEFLIYFQGNSAPDKSGLPSDRFSAERTGGSVSTLTIQRTQQEDSAVYLCASSSGQRGNTIYFGEGSWLTVV.

This clonotype appeared many times. The chain is built from TRBV27 and TRBJ2-2, with D uncertain. The CDR3 has 14 residues. V was trimmed by 0 bases and J by 0 bases, leaving 2 bases between them. Germline-derived CDR1 and CDR2 are MNHEY and SMNVEV (reference sequence). The CDR3 DNA follows: TGTGCCAGCAGTTTATCGACGAACACCGGGGAGCTGTTTTTT. Translation: CASSLSTNTGELFF.

J is TRBJ1-1 and V is TRBV11-2; 12 bases fit TRBD1. J lost 3 bases, V lost 5 bases, and 10 bases had no gene match. The CDR3 is 17 residues long. Germline V CDR1 and CDR2: SGHAT, FQNNGV. The CDR3: CASSPRDRGPRDTEAFF. The CDR3 DNA reads as TGTGCCAGCAGCCCCCGGGACAGGGGGCCAAGGGACACTGAAGCTTTCTTT.

The gene calls are TRBV15 and TRBJ1-1, with 7 bases fitting TRBD1. The germline CDR1 and CDR2 sequences are LNHNV and YYDKDF (reference sequence). The V segment lost 7 bases and the J segment 0 bases; nucleotides outside the gene matches: 5. This CDR3 is 14 amino acids long. CDR3 sequence: CATKLGQMNTEAFF. CDR3 coding DNA: TGTGCCACCAAACTGGGACAGATGAACACTGAAGCTTTCTTT.

As concerns this clonotype: This may arise from a read error, as a much more abundant clone is one base away. V gene TRBV28 combines with J gene TRBJ1-1, with a tentative D call TRBD1 (6 bases). The CDR3 runs to 14 residues. Germline V gives CDR1 MDHEN, CDR2 SYDVKM. Trimming left V 4 bases short and J 4 bases short, with 13 bases between. The CDR3 reads CASSYRTAITEAFF. CDR3 nucleotide sequence: TGTGCCAGCAGTTATCGGACAGCGATCACTGAAGCTTTCTTT.

The sample holds many counts of this clonotype. The chain is built from TRBV28 and TRBJ2-3; the D gene is possibly TRBD2 (6 bases). The germline gives CDR1 MDHEN, CDR2 SYDVKM. The V gene lost 6 bases and the J gene lost 0 bases, with 10 bases spanning the gap. This CDR3 contains 14 residues. The CDR3 DNA reads TGTGCCAGCAGCCCCGGGACTAGCACAGATACGCAGTATTTT. It yields the protein CASSPGTSTDTQYF.

At least ten counts were recorded for this clonotype. The chain joins TRBV7-9 to TRBJ1-1; TRBD1 might be the D (5 bases). V was trimmed by 0 bases and J by 1 base, leaving 12 bases between them. The CDR3 is made up of 16 amino acids. Looked up from germline, CDR1 is SEHNR and CDR2 is FQNEAQ (reference sequence). The CDR3 sequence is CASSLAQGAGNTEAFF. The CDR3 DNA reads as TGTGCCAGCAGCTTAGCTCAGGGTGCTGGGAACACTGAAGCTTTCTTT.

A word on this clonotype: At one end, the junction sequence differs from germline, possibly due to a read error. The chain couples TRBV27 to TRBJ2-1; D is ambiguous. The CDR3 is 15 residues long. Germline assignment: CDR1 MNHEY and CDR2 SMNVEV (reference sequence). CDR3 in DNA: TGTGCCAGCAGTTTAGACTCCAGCTCCTACAAAGAGCAGTTCTTC. This translates into CASSLDSSSYKEQFF.

The V call is TRBV6-2 or TRBV6-3, the J call TRBJ2-7; D is tentatively TRBD1 or TRBD2 (5 bases each). Germline CDR1 is MNHEY and CDR2 is SVGEGT. The CDR3 spans 13 residues. V was trimmed by 6 bases and J by 5 bases, leaving 14 bases between them. The CDR3 sequence is CASSFPEGHEQYV. CDR3 coding DNA: TGTGCCAGCAGCTTCCCCGAGGGGCACGAGCAGTACGTC.

The sample holds a few counts of this clonotype. J is TRBJ2-7 and V is TRBV7-9; D is uncertain. Germline CDR1 and CDR2: SEHNR and FQNEAQ (reference sequence). V was pared by 3 bases and J by 3 bases, with 9 bases between. This CDR3 is 13 amino acids long. CDR3 protein: CASSLHSNYEQYF. For the CDR3, the DNA is TGTGCCAGCAGCTTGCACAGTAACTACGAGCAGTACTTC.

This clonotype was detected only a few times. The rearrangement uses TRBV7-9 and TRBJ1-6; 9 nucleotides line up with TRBD1. CDR1 and CDR2 (germline): SEHNR, FQNEAQ (reference sequence). Trimming took 8 bases from V and 8 from J; bases not matched to a gene: 13. The CDR3 is 16 residues long. CDR3 DNA: TGTGCCAGCGGCTACAGGGGGCCCCATGGGGATTCACCCCTCCACTTT. Protein: CASGYRGPHGDSPLHF.

This sequence joins TRBV5-1 and TRBJ2-3; 9 bases match TRBD2. J lost 1 base, V lost 1 base, and 4 bases had no gene match. The CDR3 has 16 residues. The germline V gene has CDR1 SGHRS and CDR2 YFSETQ. CDR3 nucleotides: TGCGCCAGCAGCTTGTTTCCTAGCGGGGGCACAGATACGCAGTATTTT. Translation gives CASSLFPSGGTDTQYF.